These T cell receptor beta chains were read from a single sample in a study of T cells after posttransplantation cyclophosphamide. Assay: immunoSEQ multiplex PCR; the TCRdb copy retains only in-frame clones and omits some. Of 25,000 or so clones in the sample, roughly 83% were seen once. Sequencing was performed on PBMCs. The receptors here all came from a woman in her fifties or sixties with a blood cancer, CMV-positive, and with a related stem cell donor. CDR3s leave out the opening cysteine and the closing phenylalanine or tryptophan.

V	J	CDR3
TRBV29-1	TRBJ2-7	SVASSGRWYEQY
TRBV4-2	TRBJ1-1	ASSQGQLGTEAF
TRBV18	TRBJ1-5	ASSPLGTGGDQPQH
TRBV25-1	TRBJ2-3	ASSDLAAQY
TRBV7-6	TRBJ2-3	ASSLAAGGLQY
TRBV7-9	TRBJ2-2	ASSPQILIEGGELF
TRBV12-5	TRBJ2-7	ASGLGTSGRDEQY
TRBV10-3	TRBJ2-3	AISELSTDTQY
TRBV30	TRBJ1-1	AWTRWGPDTEAF
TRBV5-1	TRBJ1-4	ANAGEGTNEKLF
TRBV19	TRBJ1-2	ASSIKTGIYGYT
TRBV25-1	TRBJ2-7	ASSSQGMSSYEQY
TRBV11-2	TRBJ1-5	ASSLKGDQPQH
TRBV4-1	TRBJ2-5	ASSQGTGGGQETQY
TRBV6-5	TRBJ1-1	ASSYGHLVNTEAF
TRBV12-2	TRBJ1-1	ASRSKDRASMEEAF
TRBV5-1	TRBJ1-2	ASSESLLGRGDGYT
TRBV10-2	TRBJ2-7	ASSGYGTSGAYEQY
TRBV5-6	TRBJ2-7	ASRPGLAGAYEQY
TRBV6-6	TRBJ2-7	ASSKGTVESYEQY
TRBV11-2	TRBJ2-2	ASRELAGNTGELF
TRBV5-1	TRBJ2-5	ASSYDQGTQY
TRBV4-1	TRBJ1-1	ASSQTGTGDLESF